The 20 T cell receptor beta chains below were found in one sample sequenced in a study of Tregs in tolerant kidney transplant recipients. The method was immunoSEQ multiplex PCR; TCRdb's version includes in-frame clones alone and lacks a portion of them. Recorded for this sample: thousands of clones. CFSE-labeled recipient PBMCs were cultured less than seven days with irradiated graft donor PBMCs, then FACS-sorted. No antigen is known for these receptors. Material: CD8+ T cells from blood cultured with allogeneic cells, obtained before the transplant. These TCRs come from a human patient who received a combined kidney and bone marrow transplant.

This clone is deemed large by its frequency. The read ends 3 residues shy of where the CDR3 ends; the end is completed using the germline J gene. The chain links TRBV14 to TRBJ2-3; TRBD2 might be the D (5 bases). The CDR3 has 15 amino acids. CDR1 and CDR2 (germline): SGHDN, FVKESK. Trimming removed 4 bases from V and 0 bases from J, with 11 bases in between. The chain's CDR3 is CASSPLAFSTDTQYF. CDR3 bases read: TGTGCCAGCAGCCCGCTAGCTTTTAGCACAGATACG.

With regard to this clone: The DNA ends 3 residues before the CDR3 does, and the rest of the CDR3 is filled in from the germline J gene. This rearrangement joins TRBV10-1 to TRBJ2-7, with TRBD2 identical over 10 bases. Germline-derived CDR1 and CDR2 are WNHNN and SYGVQD (reference sequence). The junction had 5 bases not matched to a gene; V was cut back by 5 bases and J by 4 bases. The CDR3 is 14 amino acids. The DNA read from the CDR3 is TGCGCCAGCAGTCCCGGGACTAGCGAGTACGAG. This gives the protein CASSPGTSEYE. The entire CDR3 is CASSPGTSEYEQYF.

About this clone itself: The sequence runs out 3 residues before the end of the CDR3; the remainder is reconstructed from the germline J gene. The rearrangement links TRBV12-3 or TRBV12-4 to TRBJ2-1; no reliable D call. The CDR3 has 15 residues. Trimming cost V 6 bases and J 7 bases, with 19 bases left between them. CDR3 bases read: TGTGCCAGCAGCCCGGTGATGACAACCGGTAATGAG. Translating gives CASSPVMTTGNE. Given in full, the CDR3 is CASSPVMTTGNEQFF.

This clone shows up as medium-sized by frequency. The read halts 3 residues ahead of the CDR3 end, with the missing end drawn from the germline J gene. V is TRBV20-1 and J is TRBJ2-3; D is uncertain. CDR3 length: 15 amino acids. The V end was cut by 5 bases, the J end by 0 bases, with 15 bases between. CDR1 is DFQATT and CDR2 is SNEGSKA in the germline V gene (reference sequence). CDR3 DNA, as far as it was read: TGCAGTGCTCGCCAACGAACACCTAGCACAGATACG. Its protein product is CSARQRTPSTDT. The CDR3 as a whole reads CSARQRTPSTDTQYF.

Measured by frequency, this clone is medium-sized. The read halts 3 residues ahead of the CDR3 end, with the missing end drawn from the germline J gene. The chain links TRBV7-6 to TRBJ2-3; 7 bases agree with TRBD1. The V segment lost 7 bases and the J segment 6 bases; nucleotides outside the gene matches: 7. Per germline, CDR1 SGHVS and CDR2 FNYEAQ. CDR3 length equals 13 residues. The CDR3 reads CASTREGADTQYF. The covered CDR3 bases are TGTGCCAGCACCCGAGAGGGGGCGGATACG.

This clone is called medium-sized (0.01 to 0.1%) based on its frequency. The read is 3 residues too short to cover the CDR3 end, so that end is filled in from the germline J gene. This sequence joins TRBV20-1 and TRBJ2-7; 8 nucleotides agree with TRBD2. V shed 6 bases, J shed 2 bases, and the junction held 0 bases outside the gene matches. The germline CDR1 and CDR2 sequences are DFQATT and SNEGSKA (reference sequence). The CDR3 has 11 residues. CDR3 DNA (partial): TGCAGTGCCGGGGGGGCCTACGAG. Its protein is CSAGGAYE. The whole CDR3 region reads CSAGGAYEQYF.

With regard to this clone: The read terminates 3 residues ahead of where the CDR3 ends, so the germline J gene completes it. V usage is TRBV19 and J usage is TRBJ1-6, with D possibly TRBD1 on 6 matching bases. From germline, CDR1 is LNHDA and CDR2 SQIVND (reference sequence). The ends were cut back, 5 bases at V and 12 bases at J, with 17 bases in the middle. The CDR3 has 14 amino acids. This CDR3 is CASSRDRGGGPLHF. The DNA read from the CDR3 is TGTGCCAGTAGTCGGGACCGAGGGGGAGGACCC.

A word on this clone: The sample carries other DNA sequences with the same CDR3. CDR3 DNA (partial): TGCGCCAGCAGCTTATCCGGCGGATCCTACGAG. This encodes CASSLSGGSYE. The full CDR3 protein reads CASSLSGGSYEQYF. The V call is TRBV5-1, the J call TRBJ2-7, with unresolved D. The missing CDR3 end, 3 residues past where the read stops, is filled in from the germline J gene. Germline CDR1 SGHRS, CDR2 YFSETQ. V was trimmed by 2 bases and J by 1 base, leaving 10 bases between them. The CDR3 contains 14 residues.

This clone is large (0.1 to 1%) by frequency. The missing CDR3 end, 3 residues past where the read stops, is filled in from the germline J gene. The chain has TRBV7-8 and TRBJ1-1; a possible D gene is TRBD1 (6 bases). V shed 5 bases and J shed 0 bases, with 13 bases lying between them. Germline V gives CDR1 SGHVS, CDR2 FQNEAQ. The CDR3 has 15 residues. The CDR3 protein is CASSPSPGVNTEAFF. CDR3 bases read: TGTGCCAGCAGCCCCAGTCCAGGGGTGAACACTGAA.

Details on this clone: The read ends 3 residues before the CDR3 terminus; that terminus is restored from the germline J gene. The chain links TRBV12-3 or TRBV12-4 to TRBJ2-1; D is perhaps TRBD2 (6 bases). Trimming took off 1 base at V and 6 bases at J, with 7 bases between the two ends. The CDR3 has 13 residues. CDR3 protein: CASSLGRGNEQFF. The sequenced part of the CDR3 DNA is TGTGCCAGCAGTTTAGGGCGGGGCAATGAG.

In terms of frequency, this clone is medium-sized (0.01 to 0.1%). The sequence runs out 3 residues before the end of the CDR3; the remainder is reconstructed from the germline J gene. This chain connects TRBV4-1 to TRBJ1-3; tentatively, D is TRBD1 (6 bases). Looked up from germline, CDR1 is MGHRA and CDR2 is YSYEKL. This CDR3 spans 15 amino acids. V was clipped by 6 bases and J by 1 base, with 13 bases between them. The part of the CDR3 DNA that was read is TGCGCCAGCAGTTCGAGAAGGGGGTCTGGAAACACC. It translates to CASSSRRGSGNT. The full CDR3 reads CASSSRRGSGNTIYF.

Concerning this clone itself: The read gets to within 3 residues of the CDR3 end, and the germline J gene fills in the rest. V gene TRBV29-1 combines with J gene TRBJ1-2, with D possibly TRBD1 on 5 matching bases. The CDR3 has 14 residues. Trimming removed 0 bases at V and 4 bases at J, with 12 bases between. The germline V gene encodes CDR1 SQVTM and CDR2 ANQGSEA. CDR3 DNA (partial): TGCAGCGTTGAAGATCTCGCAGGGAGCTATGGC. Translation gives CSVEDLAGSYG. The full CDR3 protein is CSVEDLAGSYGYTF.

Concerning this clone itself: The CDR3 end lies 3 residues beyond the end of the read and is filled in from the germline J gene. The rearrangement uses TRBV7-9 and TRBJ2-1, with 11 bases lining up with TRBD2. CDR1 SEHNR and CDR2 FQNEAQ come from the germline V gene (reference sequence). The CDR3 length is 14 residues. Unmatched junction bases numbered 2, after V lost 3 bases and J lost 7 bases. CDR3 bases read: TGTGCCAGCAGCTTTAGCGGGGGGGCAAATGAG. The encoded protein is CASSFSGGANE. The CDR3 in full is CASSFSGGANEQFF.

This clone is called medium-sized based on its frequency. The sequence runs out 3 residues before the end of the CDR3; the remainder is reconstructed from the germline J gene. The chain couples TRBV7-8 to TRBJ2-3, with 9 bases matching TRBD2. V gave up 1 base and J gave up 1 base; unmatched junction bases: 3. Germline CDR1 SGHVS, CDR2 FQNEAQ. The CDR3 has 16 residues. Incomplete CDR3 DNA: TGTGCCAGCAGCTTAGTGCGACTAGCGGGCACAGATACG. Protein: CASSLVRLAGTDT. The complete CDR3 protein is CASSLVRLAGTDTQYF.

Remarks on this clone: The missing CDR3 end, 3 residues past where the read stops, is filled in from the germline J gene. V gene TRBV6-1 combines with J gene TRBJ1-1, with D maybe TRBD1 (6 bases). CDR1 is MNHNS and CDR2 is SASEGT in the germline V gene. The length of the CDR3 is 19 residues. The CDR3 is CASSEYRDYERGGGNEAFF. Incomplete CDR3 DNA: TGTGCCAGCAGTGAATACCGCGACTATGAGCGGGGGGGCGGAAATGAG.

The part of the CDR3 DNA that was read is TGTGCCAGTAGCCCGCCCGCAGTTTATGGC. It encodes CASSPPAVYG. The whole CDR3 region reads CASSPPAVYGYTF. The chain carries TRBV19 and TRBJ1-2; D gene unclear. The CDR3 is cut off 3 residues early in the read; its end comes from the germline J gene. Germline V gene data show CDR1 as LNHDA and CDR2 as SQIVND (reference sequence). There are 13 residues in the CDR3. Deletions cut 6 bases from V and 5 bases from J, with 13 bases between. Drawing the rest from reference TRBV19 and TRBJ1-2, the complete variable domain is DGGITQSPKYLFRKEGQNVTLSCEQNLNHDAMYWYRQDPGQGLRLIYYSQIVNDFQKGDIAEGYSVSREKKESFPLTVTSAQKNPTAFYLCASSPPAVYGYTFGSGTRLTVV.

A note on this clone: The CDR3 end lies 3 residues beyond the end of the read and is filled in from the germline J gene. The sample contains more than one DNA sequence encoding this CDR3. The J gene is TRBJ1-1, the V gene TRBV2, with D perhaps TRBD1 (5 bases). Germline values: CDR1 SNHLY, CDR2 FYNNEI. This CDR3 has 15 residues. V was pared by 6 bases and J by 3 bases, with 17 bases between. The part of the CDR3 DNA that was read is TGTGCCAGCAGCGAATTATTCAGGGAGGACACTGAA. This gives the protein CASSELFREDTE. The whole CDR3 reads CASSELFREDTEAFF.

A remark on this clone: Read data end 3 residues before the CDR3 end; the end is taken from the germline J gene. This chain connects TRBV7-8 to TRBJ2-7; possibly TRBD1 for D (6 bases). Between the trimmed V and J ends, which lost 1 base and 2 bases, there was a span of 12 bases. The CDR3 is made up of 15 amino acids. CDR1 and CDR2 (germline): SGHVS, FQNEAQ. This chain's CDR3 is CASSLGGQGPYEQYF. The part of the CDR3 DNA that was read is TGTGCCAGCAGCTTAGGGGGTCAGGGGCCCTACGAG.

Of note for this clone: Mismatch with germline at one junction end may stem from a read error. CDR3: CASSQEGAASYNEQFF. CDR3 DNA, as far as it was read: TGCGCCAGCAGCCAAGAGGGAGCGGCCTCCTACAATGAG. The chain has TRBV4-2 and TRBJ2-1; TRBD2 might be the D (5 bases). With the read ending 3 residues before the CDR3 end, the germline J gene is used to fill in that end. CDR1 and CDR2 from the germline V gene are LGHNA and YNFKEQ. This CDR3 spans 16 amino acids.

Of note for this clone: The read ends 3 residues early relative to the CDR3; the germline J gene fills the gap. The chain recombines TRBV11-2 with TRBJ2-5; 8 positions match TRBD1. CDR1 is SGHAT, CDR2 FQNNGV, per germline. CDR3 length: 15 amino acids. J gave up 1 base and V 5 bases, and 6 bases lay outside the gene matches. CDR3 amino acids: CASSPWTGPQETQYF. The part of the CDR3 DNA that was read is TGTGCCAGCAGCCCCTGGACAGGGCCCCAAGAGACC.